The 17 T cell receptor delta chains given below trace back to one sample, sequenced in a study of Vδ1+ human thymocytes. Overall study findings and caveats: Highly polyclonal TRG and TRD repertoires with Gaussian CDR3 length distributions appeared in thymus.

These receptors have no known antigen. The template was reverse-transcribed extracted RNA. Pooled V-gene forward primers with one constant-region reverse primer generated the CDR3 amplicons by multiplex PCR. TCRdb re-identified clones in the multiplex PCR reads via CATT. The profile shows under 85,000 delta-chain clones, about 35% of them singletons. The sample taken for sequencing was Vdelta1+ gamma-delta thymocytes from the thymus. Subset described: FACS-sorted CD3+ TCRalphabeta- TCRVdelta1+ TCRVdelta2- thymocytes. All receptors derive from a boy in the first two years of life who had congenital heart surgery.

Worth noting for this clone: The same CDR3 also results from other DNA sequences found in this sample. The chain joins TRDV1 to TRDJ1; D gene ambiguous. V lost 0 bases, J lost 0 bases, and 8 bases lay in between. The CDR3 length is 15 residues. Per germline, CDR1 TSWWSYY and CDR2 QGS. CDR3 DNA: TGTGCTCTTGGGGAACTCAGTCCGTACACCGATAAACTCATCTTT. Its protein product is CALGELSPYTDKLIF.

This clone was observed a few times. The V gene is TRDV1, the J gene TRDJ1; 7 positions agree with TRDD3. The V gene end was trimmed by 0 bases and the J gene end by 0 bases; junction bases not matched to a gene: 16. Germline V gene lookup returns CDR1 TSWWSYY and CDR2 QGS. This CDR3 spans 20 amino acids. The CDR3 region is CALGELVRGAGGIYTDKLIF. CDR3 nucleotide sequence: TGTGCTCTTGGGGAACTAGTTAGGGGTGCTGGGGGGATTTACACCGATAAACTCATCTTT.

The chain employs TRDV1 and TRDJ1, with a weak D call TRDD2 (5 bases). The germline V gene encodes CDR1 TSWWSYY and CDR2 QGS. CDR3 length equals 20 residues. V lost 3 bases and J lost 8, with 34 bases in between. The DNA of the CDR3 is TGTGCTCTTGGGGAGGGGCCTTCTCACGGAGGGGTCTTTTTATCCCGGAAACTCATCTTT. Its translation is CALGEGPSHGGVFLSRKLIF.

There are a few counts of this clone. The rearrangement joins TRDV1 to TRDJ1; TRDD3 agrees at 12 bases. The ends lost 4 bases at V and 0 bases at J; junction bases unmatched: 21. The CDR3 is 22 amino acids. The germline V gene has CDR1 TSWWSYY and CDR2 QGS. CDR3 sequence: CALGATSQYWGILGRYTDKLIF. CDR3 in DNA: TGTGCTCTTGGGGCCACTTCCCAGTACTGGGGGATACTAGGCCGGTACACCGATAAACTCATCTTT.

This clone was picked up a small number of times. The V call is TRDV1, the J call TRDJ1; D gene uncertain. The CDR3 length is 18 residues. CDR1 is TSWWSYY and CDR2 is QGS in the germline V gene. V was trimmed by 0 bases and J by 0 bases, leaving 17 bases between them. The CDR3 spells CALGELRSGGSHTDKLIF. CDR3 nucleotide sequence: TGTGCTCTTGGGGAACTAAGGTCCGGCGGTTCGCACACCGATAAACTCATCTTT.

This clone showed up just a few times. The chain uses TRDV1 and TRDJ1; 10 nucleotides match TRDD3. Trimming at V came to 0 bases and at J to 7 bases, leaving 17 bases not matched to a gene. The germline V gene has CDR1 TSWWSYY and CDR2 QGS. The CDR3 runs to 19 residues. The CDR3 nucleotides are TGTGCTCTTGGGGAACTCCCACTTTCCTACGGGGGATACGCGGCTAAACTCATCTTT. This encodes CALGELPLSYGGYAAKLIF.

This clone was recorded a few times. This rearrangement joins TRDV1 to TRDJ1; 10 bases are a match to TRDD3. The germline gives CDR1 TSWWSYY, CDR2 QGS. V lost 3 bases to trimming and J lost 0 bases; unmatched junction nucleotides: 7. The CDR3 extends over 17 amino acids. The CDR3: CALGDGGIRRNTDKLIF. CDR3 sequence (DNA): TGTGCTCTTGGGGACGGGGGGATACGACGGAACACCGATAAACTCATCTTT.

The chain recombines TRDV1 with TRDJ1; 8 nucleotides align to TRDD3. Germline CDR1 reads TSWWSYY; CDR2 reads QGS. This CDR3 has 17 residues. With 4 bases clipped from V and 2 bases from J, the junction kept 12 bases outside the gene matches. The CDR3 nucleotides read TGTGCTCTTGGGGTACCTCACTGGGGATACTCAACCGATAAACTCATCTTT. Its protein is CALGVPHWGYSTDKLIF.

The genes are TRDV2 and TRDJ1; 13 bases fit TRDD3. With V trimmed by 9 bases and J by 0 bases, 24 bases remained unmatched. CDR1 GEAIGNYY and CDR2 EKD come from the germline V gene. This CDR3 comprises 21 residues. The CDR3 is CATPTGSSEYWGIRYTDKLIF. DNA for the CDR3: TGTGCCACCCCTACGGGGTCCTCCGAGTACTGGGGGATACGGTACACCGATAAACTCATCTTT.

This clone appeared once. The V and J genes are TRDV1 and TRDJ1, with D perhaps assigned TRDD2 or TRDD3 (7 bases each). The germline V and J ends were trimmed by 1 base and 0 bases, with 27 bases remaining between them. CDR3 length: 21 residues. The germline CDR1 and CDR2 sequences are TSWWSYY and QGS. This chain's CDR3 is CALGERGFPTNGGPYTDKLIF. The DNA for the CDR3 is TGTGCTCTTGGGGAACGAGGGTTTCCTACGAATGGGGGACCGTACACCGATAAACTCATCTTT.

The V and J genes are TRDV1 and TRDJ1, with 11 bases matching TRDD3. V shed 0 bases and J 3 bases; nucleotides not matched to a gene: 30. This CDR3 comprises 25 residues. Germline lookup yields CDR1 TSWWSYY and CDR2 QGS. CDR3 sequence (DNA): TGTGCTCTTGGGGAACTTCGGCATCCTACAGCGTACTGGGGGATAAGGTTTATGGTGGCCGATAAACTCATCTTT. The encoded protein is CALGELRHPTAYWGIRFMVADKLIF.

V and J are TRDV1 and TRDJ1, with 8 bases that match TRDD3. The CDR3 extends over 19 amino acids. CDR1 and CDR2 from the germline V gene are TSWWSYY and QGS. Trimming took 1 base from V and 0 from J; bases not matched to a gene: 13. The CDR3 region has the DNA TGTGCTCTTGGGGAACCAAAGGATTCGTACTGGGGGTACACCGATAAACTCATCTTT. The encoded protein is CALGEPKDSYWGYTDKLIF.

The chain is built from TRDV1 and TRDJ1; D is perhaps TRDD2 or TRDD3 (6 bases each). This CDR3 region has 20 residues. V lost 1 base, J lost 3 bases, and 27 bases lay in between. The germline CDR1 and CDR2 sequences are TSWWSYY and QGS. The CDR3 loop is CALGERVTIPSRIPPDKLIF. The CDR3, as DNA: TGTGCTCTTGGGGAACGGGTAACTATTCCTAGTCGGATACCTCCCGATAAACTCATCTTT.

The chain couples TRDV1 to TRDJ1, with TRDD3 as a possible D gene (5 bases). From germline, CDR1 is TSWWSYY and CDR2 QGS. V was clipped by 2 bases and J by 4 bases, with 23 bases between them. This CDR3 has 18 residues. The CDR3 sequence: CALGESSQLVYTCDKLIF. DNA of the CDR3: TGTGCTCTTGGGGAAAGTTCGCAACTGGTCTACACTTGCGATAAACTCATCTTT.

The V call is TRDV1, the J call TRDJ1; the D is unclear. Between the trimmed V and J ends, which lost 3 bases and 0 bases, there was a span of 20 bases. The germline CDR1 and CDR2 sequences are TSWWSYY and QGS. The CDR3 runs to 18 residues. The CDR3 reads CALGEGQLTRTHTDKLIF. CDR3 DNA sequence: TGTGCTCTTGGGGAGGGACAACTTACTCGAACCCACACCGATAAACTCATCTTT.

This chain links TRDV1 with TRDJ1; 7 positions agree with TRDD3. This CDR3 has 16 residues. Germline trimming cut 4 bases from V and 0 bases from J; bases unmatched to any gene: 8. Germline lookup yields CDR1 TSWWSYY and CDR2 QGS. CDR3 DNA: TGTGCTCTTGGGGGGATACGCCTGATAGACACCGATAAACTCATCTTT. Amino acids: CALGGIRLIDTDKLIF.

The chain employs TRDV1 and TRDJ1, with D possibly matching TRDD2 (5 bases). The CDR3 has 17 amino acids. Trimming cost V 3 bases and J 2 bases, with 19 bases left between them. The germline gives CDR1 TSWWSYY, CDR2 QGS. Here the CDR3 reads CALGELLLPTLTDKLIF. The CDR3 bases are TGTGCTCTTGGGGAGCTCTTACTTCCCACCCTGACCGATAAACTCATCTTT.